A single sample gave rise to the 19 T cell receptor beta chains below, sequenced in a study of Graves' ophthalmopathy and Graves' hyperthyroidism. As the template, RNA transcripts were used to amplify TCR beta CDR3 regions. Second-round multiplex PCR came after a first-round RT-PCR that employed HTBI primers. TCRdb recomputed calls from the multiplex PCR reads with MiXCR, one row per CDR3 protein. There are hundreds of thousands of distinct CDR3 sequences in the sample; about 41% occur only once, and 3% to 4% lies in the top ten. Sequencing was carried out using peripheral blood. The receptor source for this set is an adult man with Graves' ophthalmopathy.

V and J are TRBV19 and TRBJ1-1; 8 bases align to TRBD1. The CDR3 loop spans 15 amino acids. Unmatched junction bases numbered 10, after V lost 4 bases and J lost 6 bases. The V gene's germline CDR1 is LNHDA and CDR2 SQIVND (reference sequence). CDR3: CASSTIKIQGAEAFF. In DNA form, the CDR3 reads TGTGCCAGTAGTACCATAAAAATACAGGGGGCTGAAGCTTTCTTT.

This clonotype was counted ten times or more. This chain joins TRBV19 and TRBJ1-2; 7 bases align to TRBD1. Germline V gene lookup returns CDR1 LNHDA and CDR2 SQIVND (reference sequence). After removal of 5 bases from V and 4 bases from J, the junction contained 10 bases not matched to a gene. The CDR3 totals 15 residues. The CDR3 DNA sequence: TGTGCCAGTAGTGCCCGGGGGCAGGGGGGCTATGGCTACACCTTC. This gives the protein CASSARGQGGYGYTF.

At least ten counts were recorded for this clonotype. This sequence joins TRBV19 and TRBJ2-5; D gene unclear. The CDR3 covers 13 residues. The V end lost 3 bases, the J end lost 3 bases, and 8 bases lay between the germline ends. CDR1 LNHDA and CDR2 SQIVND come from the germline V gene (reference sequence). The CDR3 DNA reads TGTGCCAGTAGTATGGACGGTGAAGAGACCCAGTACTTC. Protein: CASSMDGEETQYF.

This sequence joins TRBV5-1 and TRBJ1-2; the match to TRBD1 covers 12 bases. The germline V gene has CDR1 SGHRS and CDR2 YFSETQ. This CDR3 spans 18 amino acids. Germline trimming cut 3 bases from V and 8 bases from J; bases unmatched to any gene: 17. CDR3 nucleotides: TGCGCCAGCAGCTACACCGGGACAGGGGGCTTCTCCACTACCGGCTACACCTTC. It translates to CASSYTGTGGFSTTGYTF.

As concerns this clonotype: Since a much larger clone is just one base distant, this may be a read error. V gene TRBV15 combines with J gene TRBJ2-7, with D hard to call. There are 14 residues in the CDR3. CDR1 and CDR2 from the germline V gene are LNHNV and YYDKDF (reference sequence). Trimming pared 0 bases from V and 0 bases from J, leaving 6 bases between. The CDR3 nucleotides read TGTGCCACCAGCAGAGATCTCTTCTCCTACGAGCAGTACTTC. Amino acid sequence: CATSRDLFSYEQYF.

The chain is built from TRBV14 and TRBJ1-2, with TRBD1 identical over 9 bases. CDR1 SGHDN and CDR2 FVKESK come from the germline V gene. The ends lost 1 base at V and 5 bases at J; junction bases unmatched: 2. The CDR3 spans 14 residues. The CDR3: CASSQGTGVYGYTF. The DNA for the CDR3 is TGTGCCAGCAGCCAAGGGACAGGGGTTTATGGCTACACCTTC.

This chain links TRBV20-1 with TRBJ1-5; 7 nucleotides line up with TRBD1. Trimming at V came to 1 base and at J to 5 bases, leaving 11 bases not matched to a gene. CDR3 length equals 16 residues. The V gene's germline CDR1 is DFQATT and CDR2 SNEGSKA (reference sequence). The CDR3, as DNA: TGCAGTGCTAGAGGGGAGGGGGCGGCCGTATATCAGCCCCAGCATTTT. This translates into CSARGEGAAVYQPQHF.

The J gene is TRBJ1-1, the V gene TRBV20-1; weak D call: TRBD1 (5 bases). The CDR3 is made up of 14 amino acids. CDR1 is DFQATT, CDR2 SNEGSKA, per germline (reference sequence). The V end was cut by 4 bases, the J end by 0 bases, with 12 bases between. CDR3 coding DNA: TGCAGTGCTAAGCGGGGACCTATGAACACTGAAGCTTTCTTT. Translated: CSAKRGPMNTEAFF.

This clonotype was observed at least ten times. J is TRBJ2-5 and V is TRBV10-3; the D gene is possibly TRBD2 (5 bases). Between the trimmed V and J ends, which lost 0 bases and 5 bases, there was a span of 7 bases. CDR1 and CDR2 (germline): ENHRY, SYGVKD. The length of the CDR3 is 13 residues. CDR3 in DNA: TGTGCCATCAGTGAGTCGAGAGGGGAGACCCAGTACTTC. The encoded protein is CAISESRGETQYF.

This clonotype was detected ten times or more. The chain combines TRBV7-9 with TRBJ2-7; no clear D. V was pared by 4 bases and J by 3 bases, with 7 bases between. The CDR3 spans 12 residues. In germline, CDR1 is SEHNR, CDR2 FQNEAQ (reference sequence). The CDR3 loop reads CASSSLNYEQYF. CDR3 in DNA: TGTGCCAGCAGCTCTCTGAACTACGAGCAGTACTTC.

V gene TRBV29-1 combines with J gene TRBJ2-6, with TRBD2 identical over 8 bases. CDR1 SQVTM and CDR2 ANQGSEA come from the germline V gene. After removal of 7 bases from V and 0 bases from J, the junction contained 11 bases not matched to a gene. The CDR3 sequence is 17 residues long. CDR3 sequence reads: CSGVSGGDSSGANVLTF. CDR3 DNA: TGCAGCGGTGTGTCGGGAGGGGATAGCTCTGGGGCCAACGTCCTGACTTTC.

This clonotype was seen ten or more times. V usage is TRBV7-9 and J usage is TRBJ1-2; D possibly corresponds to TRBD1 (5 bases). CDR1 is SEHNR, CDR2 FQNEAQ, per germline (reference sequence). There are 14 residues in the CDR3. The V gene lost 5 bases and the J gene lost 5 bases, with 15 bases spanning the gap. The CDR3 spells CASSPGTATYGYTF. The DNA for the CDR3 is TGTGCCAGCAGCCCAGGGACCGCTACTTATGGCTACACCTTC.

This clonotype was counted ten times or more. The CDR3 nucleotides read TGTGCCAGCAGCCTAAAAGGGGGTCCAGAGACCCAGTACTTC. Its translation: CASSLKGGPETQYF. The rearrangement links TRBV7-9 to TRBJ2-5, with D perhaps matching TRBD1 (6 bases). The CDR3 sequence is 14 residues long. V gave up 5 bases and J gave up 4 bases, with 14 bases separating them. CDR1 SEHNR and CDR2 FQNEAQ come from the germline V gene (reference sequence).

About this clonotype itself: Lacking the conserved final phenylalanine or tryptophan, this CDR3 likely reflects a read error. The DNA is left out, because the CDR3 cannot be placed on it with certainty; the CDR3 is given as TCRdb lists it. This CDR3 reads CAIREVQGADY. The rearrangement joins TRBV10-3 to TRBJ1-1; the table gives TRBD1 as D, unverified against the DNA. Germline values: CDR1 ENHRY, CDR2 SYGVKD. The CDR3 comprises 11 residues, both ends counted.

Comment on this clonotype: It may be a read error: a sequence one base away is much more abundant. This chain links TRBV10-2 with TRBJ1-1, with 8 bases identical to TRBD1. Losses at the gene ends were 3 bases for V and 6 bases for J; bases not matched to a gene: 6. Per germline, CDR1 WSHSY and CDR2 SAAADI. The CDR3 covers 14 residues. CDR3 sequence (DNA): TGCGCCAGCAGTGAAGGACAGGGTGGAGCTGAAGCTTTCTTT. It translates to CASSEGQGGAEAFF.

The chain recombines TRBV20-1 with TRBJ1-3, with TRBD1 identical over 7 bases. This CDR3 is built from 17 residues. Germline-derived CDR1 and CDR2 are DFQATT and SNEGSKA (reference sequence). Trimming removed 2 bases from V and 6 bases from J; junction bases left unmatched: 16. The chain's CDR3 is CSARPTDRVGEKNTIYF. The CDR3 DNA sequence: TGCAGTGCTAGACCGACAGACAGGGTGGGCGAAAAAAACACCATATATTTT.

The chain couples TRBV7-9 to TRBJ1-5; maybe TRBD1 (5 bases). The CDR3 length is 12 residues. Looked up from germline, CDR1 is SEHNR and CDR2 is FQNEAQ (reference sequence). The V end lost 2 bases, the J end lost 10 bases, and 9 bases lay between the germline ends. The CDR3 sequence is CASSLYGGPQHF. CDR3 sequence (DNA): TGTGCCAGCAGCTTATATGGGGGACCCCAGCATTTT.

Turning to this clonotype: A read error is likely, as this CDR3 ends without the conserved phenylalanine or tryptophan. The V call is TRBV10-3, the J call TRBJ1-1; 8 bases fit TRBD1. This CDR3 region has 16 residues. CDR1 is ENHRY, CDR2 SYGVKD, per germline. The CDR3: CDSSERTGGGDTEAFL. In nucleotides, the CDR3 is TGTGACAGCAGTGAGCGAACAGGGGGAGGCGACACTGAAGCTTTCCTT.

About this clonotype: The CDR3 does not close with the conserved phenylalanine or tryptophan, likely indicating a read error. The CDR3 spells CASSYGGAGNTIYL. The CDR3 nucleotides read TGTGCCAGCAGTTATGGGGGGGCTGGAAACACCATATATCTT. The V call is TRBV6-6, the J call TRBJ1-3, with TRBD1 as a possible D gene (5 bases). Germline CDR1 is MNHNY and CDR2 is SVGAGI (reference sequence). The CDR3 length is 14 residues. V was trimmed by 3 bases and J by 2 bases, leaving 8 bases between them.